This is a list of T cell receptor beta chains from one sample in a study of cytomegalovirus exposure and HLA in healthy donors. Generated by immunoSEQ multiplex PCR, the TCRdb table keeps only in-frame clones and is missing some. The sample contains roughly 170,000 clones, roughly 80% of which appear only once. What was sequenced was PBMCs. The receptors were gathered from a woman aged 18-29 years in good health and CMV-seronegative. The conserved cysteine and the conserved F or W are not part of the CDR3 here. Each record gives: V gene, CDR3 length, CDR3 protein.

TRBV5-5 | 16 | ASSLQVTGATGANVLT
TRBV7-9 | 14 | ASSSGLAGVGDTQY
TRBV9 | 10 | ASSPGGFEQY
TRBV11-3 | 13 | ASSPTGVTYNEQF
TRBV18 | 13 | ASSPQGLTVGEQY
TRBV27 | 11 | ASSLVGADTQY
TRBV5-4 | 10 | ASSPSGNEQF
TRBV19 | 12 | ASSVDRFNQPQH
TRBV7-6 | 16 | ASSLALGTGPLDDGYT
TRBV5-4 | 12 | ASSNRGQGNGYT
TRBV10-1 | 15 | ASSETSGRAGTDTQY
TRBV10-3 | 17 | AISRSNFIGTSGAREQF
TRBV15 | 14 | ATSRGRGVYYNEQF
TRBV5-1 | 10 | ASSLSGDTQY
TRBV10-3 | 11 | AISDREQETQY
TRBV28 | 14 | ASSLPGAPLNTEAF
TRBV7-6 | 14 | ASSLFPRGSLNEQF
TRBV6-1 | 13 | ASSDAGEVAGELF
TRBV6-1 | 10 | ATRRGGRELF
TRBV15 | 9 | ATSRGYEQY
TRBV5-6 | 12 | ASSLGTGYNEQF
TRBV5-4 | 12 | ASSLEQNQETQY